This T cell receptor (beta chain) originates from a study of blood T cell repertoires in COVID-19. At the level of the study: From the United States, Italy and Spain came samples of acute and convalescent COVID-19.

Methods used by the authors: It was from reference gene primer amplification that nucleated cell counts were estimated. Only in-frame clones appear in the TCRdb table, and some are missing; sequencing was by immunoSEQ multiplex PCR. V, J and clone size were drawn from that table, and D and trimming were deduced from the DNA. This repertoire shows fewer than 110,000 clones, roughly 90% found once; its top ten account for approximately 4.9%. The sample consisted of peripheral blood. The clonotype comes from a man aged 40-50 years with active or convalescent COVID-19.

This CDR3 is CASSLPGVKRNTIYF. CDR3 DNA sequence: TGTGCCAGCAGTCTCCCGGGGGTAAAACGGAACACCATATATTTT. The rearrangement links TRBV28 to TRBJ1-3; a weak D match, TRBD1 (5 bases). From germline, CDR1 is MDHEN and CDR2 SYDVKM. Trimming took 5 bases from V and 7 from J, leaving 18 bases between them. The CDR3 has 15 residues.